These T cell receptor beta chains were read from a single sample in a study of T-cell memory formation after mild COVID-19. TCRdb reprocessed the 5' RACE reads via MiXCR and lists one record per CDR3 protein. Among about 180,000 distinct CDR3 sequences, 16% were seen once, and the ten largest hold approximately 2.2%. Sequenced input: PBMCs or a T cell subset sorted from them (not recorded which). The source is an adult woman who had mild COVID-19 (a few samples of this study predate the infection). Cell type and time point are not known. Each CDR3 is given with its conserved first and last residue. A D gene is named only where the DNA matches it firmly. Some rows mark clone size as missing; the rest say once, few, many or name a class of expanded clone.

v_gene	j_gene	abundance	d_gene	CDR3nt	CDR3aa
TRBV12-3/TRBV12-4	TRBJ2-7	-	TRBD1	TGTGCCAGCAGTACGATAGGGGGCCTTACCTACGAGCAGTACTTC	CASSTIGGLTYEQYF
TRBV6-6	TRBJ2-5	-	TRBD1	TGTGCCAGCAGTTACCAGACAGGGGGCGCAGAGACCCAGTACTTC	CASSYQTGGAETQYF
TRBV12-3/TRBV12-4	TRBJ2-1	many	-	TGTGCCAGCACCCTCGGGGCTCGCGAGCAGTTCTTC	CASTLGAREQFF
TRBV2	TRBJ2-1	-	-	TGTGCCAGCAGTGATCGCCTAGCCCTCAATGAGCAGTTCTTC	CASSDRLALNEQFF
TRBV4-1	TRBJ2-4	-	-	TGCGCCAGCAGCCAGCTACAGGGAGCCAAAAACATTCAGTACTTC	CASSQLQGAKNIQYF
TRBV7-3	TRBJ2-3	few	TRBD2	TGTGCCAGCAGCTCCTCCTCCGCGGGGGGCCTGGATACGCAGTATTTT	CASSSSSAGGLDTQYF
TRBV2	TRBJ1-5	-	-	TGTGCCAGCAGCCGGACAATCCAGCCCCAGCATTTT	CASSRTIQPQHF
TRBV11-2	TRBJ2-5	-	TRBD1	TGTGCCAGCAGCCCATTTCGGTTTTCACAGGGGGCGCTGGAGACCCAGTACTTC	CASSPFRFSQGALETQYF
TRBV29-1	TRBJ1-1	-	-	TGCAGCGTTGAAGGGCGTGAGGAAGCTTTCTTT	CSVEGREEAFF
TRBV7-2	TRBJ2-1	few	-	TGTGCCAGCAGCTTAGCGTTGTTAGCTGTATCCTACAATGAGCAGTTCTTC	CASSLALLAVSYNEQFF
TRBV20-1	TRBJ2-2	-	-	TGCAGTGCTATTCTCGGGGGGAACACCGGGGAGCTGTTTTTT	CSAILGGNTGELFF
TRBV7-9	TRBJ2-7	-	-	TGTGCCAGCAGCCCGGGATCGCCCTACGAGCAGTACTTC	CASSPGSPYEQYF
TRBV4-3	TRBJ2-1	few	TRBD2	TGCGCCAGCAGCCAATCTAGCGGGATTGGGAATGAGCAGTTCTTC	CASSQSSGIGNEQFF
TRBV7-2	TRBJ2-7	few	-	TGTGCCAGCAGCTTAGCATGGGGGGGCCCCTACGAGCAGTACTTC	CASSLAWGGPYEQYF
TRBV7-9	TRBJ1-1	once	-	TGTGCCAGCAGCTCTTTTCTGTCGATGGCCACTGAAGCTTTCTTT	CASSSFLSMATEAFF
TRBV6-5	TRBJ2-1	many	TRBD2	TGTGCCAGCAGAGTACTAGCGGGCAGCTCCTACAATGAGCAGTTCTTC	CASRVLAGSSYNEQFF
TRBV30	TRBJ1-1	-	-	TGTGCCTGGAGCGCGGACTCTACAAGGGCTGAAGCTTTCTTT	CAWSADSTRAEAFF
TRBV20-1	TRBJ1-2	few	TRBD1	TGCAGTGCTAGAGTCGACAGGGGGTCGGGCTACACCTTC	CSARVDRGSGYTF
TRBV24-1	TRBJ2-2	-	-	TGTGCCACCAGTGTTGAGGGGCCGGCCGGGGAGCTGTTTTTT	CATSVEGPAGELFF
TRBV6-5	TRBJ2-7	few	TRBD1	TGTGCCAGCAGTTACTCACACAGGGGCGAGCAGTACTTC	CASSYSHRGEQYF
TRBV7-9	TRBJ1-2	few	-	TGTGCCAGCAGCCCCTCCTATGGCTACACCTTC	CASSPSYGYTF
TRBV29-1	TRBJ2-1	-	-	TGCAGCGTTGAAGGGGGGAGAGGGTCCTACAATGAGCAGTTCTTC	CSVEGGRGSYNEQFF
TRBV7-9	TRBJ2-6	-	-	TGTGCCAGCGGTCGGACAAGTCGGGCTGGGGCCAACGTCCTGACTTTC	CASGRTSRAGANVLTF
TRBV12-3/TRBV12-4	TRBJ1-2	-	-	TGTGCCAGCAGTTTCGTTACGGCGGGCTACACCTTC	CASSFVTAGYTF
TRBV9	TRBJ2-7	few	TRBD1	TGTGCCAGCAGCGTAGGTACAGGGGAGTGGTACGAGCAGTACTTC	CASSVGTGEWYEQYF
TRBV20-1	TRBJ1-5	few	TRBD1	TGCAGTGCTAGGGGACAGGGTGGCAATCAGCCCCAGCATTTT	CSARGQGGNQPQHF
TRBV6-5	TRBJ2-7	-	TRBD2	TGTGCCAGCAGTGAGACTAGCGCAACCTACGAGCAGTACTTC	CASSETSATYEQYF
TRBV6-6	TRBJ1-1	many	-	TGTGCCAGCAGTTTGACAGGCGGCAACACTGAAGCTTTCTTT	CASSLTGGNTEAFF
TRBV7-2	TRBJ2-7	-	TRBD2	TGTGCCAGCAGCCGACTAGCGGGGGCCTACGAGCAGTACTTC	CASSRLAGAYEQYF
TRBV5-1	TRBJ1-5	-	-	TGCGCCAGCAGAATGGGGGCCAATCAGACCCAGCATTTT	CASRMGANQTQHF
TRBV7-6	TRBJ2-7	many	-	TGTGCCAGCAGCTTAGACTCCCTCGAGCAGTACTTC	CASSLDSLEQYF
TRBV24-1	TRBJ2-3	-	-	TGTGCCACCAGTGACCCCAAGAGACAGACAGATACGCAGTATTTT	CATSDPKRQTDTQYF
TRBV7-7	TRBJ2-7	few	-	TGTGCTAGCAGCCGGGAGCGTTGGAGCGAGCAGTACTTC	CASSRERWSEQYF